This T cell receptor (beta chain) was obtained from a study of T cells in lung cancer brain metastases. The CDR3 sequence is 17 residues long. The germline V gene has CDR1 SGHTA and CDR2 FQGNSA. V was clipped by 5 bases and J by 7 bases; unmatched bases: 14. The data were produced by immunoSEQ multiplex PCR, yet TCRdb's version contains in-frame clones alone and is incomplete. The sample yields about 5,600 clones, about 80% seen once. This clonotype was sampled from a middle-aged man with non-small cell lung cancer that had spread to the brain. The chain uses TRBV7-2 and TRBJ1-6; 7 bases agree with TRBD1. Input material: tumor tissue from a brain metastasis. The CDR3 region has the DNA TGTGCCAGCAGCCCAGCCTTGGACAGGTGGAAAAATTCACCCCTCCACTTT. Translating gives CASSPALDRWKNSPLHF.